The T cell receptor (beta chain) under discussion was sequenced for a study of shared clonotypes between healthy human individuals. Study-wide findings and caveats: Despite large depth, sorted-subset datasets appeared incompletely sequenced. Naive subsets generally exceeded memory subsets in estimated richness.

In germline, CDR1 is SGDLS, CDR2 YYNGEE. V lost 4 bases to trimming and J lost 2 bases; unmatched junction nucleotides: 4. CDR3 size: 15 residues. The count of this clone is one. Its antigen is not identified. Other DNA variants within this sample encode the same CDR3. Using immunoSEQ multiplex PCR, the repertoire was profiled, and TCRdb retains in-frame clones only, with some absent. The table lists some 2,000,000 clones, around 95% of them singletons. The clonotype comes from a man aged 18 to 30 in good health. Sequenced: naive CD4+ T cells sorted from blood. Indicated subset: CD45RA+ positively selected. The chain has TRBV9 and TRBJ2-3; 10 bases agree with TRBD2. CDR3 amino acids: CASSPTSGYTDTQYF. CDR3 DNA sequence: TGTGCCAGCAGCCCGACTAGCGGGTACACAGATACGCAGTATTTT. The variable domain in full, completed from reference TRBV9 and TRBJ2-3, reads DSGVTQTPKHLITATGQRVTLRCSPRSGDLSVYWYQQSLDQGLQFLIQYYNGEERAKGNILERFSAQQFPDLHSELNLSSLELGDSALYFCASSPTSGYTDTQYFGPGTRLTVL.